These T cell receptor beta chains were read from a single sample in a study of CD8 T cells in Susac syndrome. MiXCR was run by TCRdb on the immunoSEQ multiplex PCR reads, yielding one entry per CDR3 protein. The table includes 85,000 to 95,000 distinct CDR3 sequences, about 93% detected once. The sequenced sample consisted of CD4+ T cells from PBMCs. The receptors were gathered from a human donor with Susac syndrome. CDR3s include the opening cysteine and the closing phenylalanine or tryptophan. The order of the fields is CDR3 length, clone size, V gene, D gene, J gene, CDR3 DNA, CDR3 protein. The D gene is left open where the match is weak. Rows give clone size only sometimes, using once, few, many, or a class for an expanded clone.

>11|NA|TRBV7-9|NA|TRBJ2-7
TGTGCCAGCAGCTTAGGAGACACAGAGTTATTC
CASSLGDTELF
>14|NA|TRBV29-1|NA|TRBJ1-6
TGCAGCGTTGAAGCGCTGGGGGCAAGGTCACCCCTCCACTTT
CSVEALGARSPLHF
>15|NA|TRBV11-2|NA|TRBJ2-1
TGTGCCAGCAGCTCCTTTGCCAACGACTACAATGAGCAGTTCTTC
CASSSFANDYNEQFF
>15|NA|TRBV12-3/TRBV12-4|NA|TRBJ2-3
TGTGCCAGCAGTTTGCGGATTCCTAGCACAGATACGCAGTATTTT
CASSLRIPSTDTQYF
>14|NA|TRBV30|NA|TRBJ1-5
TGTGCCTGGTCAAACTTGGGGAGGAATCAGCCCCAGCATTTT
CAWSNLGRNQPQHF
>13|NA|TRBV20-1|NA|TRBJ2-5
TGCAGTGCAAGGGACCCAAACCAAGAGACCCAGTACTTC
CSARDPNQETQYF
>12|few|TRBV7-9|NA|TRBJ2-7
TGTGCCACCCGGACACACTCCTACGAGCAGTACTTC
CATRTHSYEQYF
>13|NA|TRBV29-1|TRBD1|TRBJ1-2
TGCAGCGTTGAGGGACAGGGCTTCCGTGGCTACACCTTC
CSVEGQGFRGYTF
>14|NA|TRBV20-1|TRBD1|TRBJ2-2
TGCAGTGCTAGGGACAGGGGTAACACCGGGGAGCTGTTTTTT
CSARDRGNTGELFF
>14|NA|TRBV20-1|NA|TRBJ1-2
TGCAGTGCTAGAGTCCAGGATACTCTATTCGACTACACCTTC
CSARVQDTLFDYTF
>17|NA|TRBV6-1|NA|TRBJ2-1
TGTGCCAGCAGTGAACTCCCCGGACGGGTAGGAGCCAATGAGCAGTTCTTC
CASSELPGRVGANEQFF
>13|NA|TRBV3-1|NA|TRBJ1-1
TGTGCCAGCAGCCACGAGGGGCACACTGAAGCTTTCTTT
CASSHEGHTEAFF
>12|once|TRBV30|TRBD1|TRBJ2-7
TGTGCCTGGGGGACAGGGCCCTACGAGCAGTACTTC
CAWGTGPYEQYF
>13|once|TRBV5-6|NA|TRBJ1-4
TGTGCCAGCAGCTTGGTCGCAATAGAAAAACTGTTTTTT
CASSLVAIEKLFF
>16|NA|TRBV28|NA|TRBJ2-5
TGTGCCAGCAGTTCCCGGAGGGGCGGGTACTCAGAGACCCAGTACTTC
CASSSRRGGYSETQYF
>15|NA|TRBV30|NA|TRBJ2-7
TGTGCCTGGAGTGTACGCGGACTGGGCCCCTACGAGCAGTACTTC
CAWSVRGLGPYEQYF
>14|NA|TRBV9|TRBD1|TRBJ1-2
TGTGCCAGCAGCGTAGACGGGACAGGGTTTGGCTACACCTTC
CASSVDGTGFGYTF
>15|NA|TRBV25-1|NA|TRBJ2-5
TGTGCCAGCAGTGAATATGGCGGACAGCAAGAGACCCAGTACTTC
CASSEYGGQQETQYF
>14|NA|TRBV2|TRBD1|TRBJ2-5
TGTGCCAGCAGTGGAACCAGGGGGCAAGAGACCCAGTACTTC
CASSGTRGQETQYF
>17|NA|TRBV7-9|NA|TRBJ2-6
TGTGCCAGCACCCCCAGGACAGCGTCCTCTGGGGCCAACGTCCTGACTTTC
CASTPRTASSGANVLTF
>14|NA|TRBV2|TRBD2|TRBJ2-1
TGTGCCAGCTATTCGGGGGGGTCCTACAATGAGCAGTTCTTC
CASYSGGSYNEQFF
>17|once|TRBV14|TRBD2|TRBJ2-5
TGTGCCAGCAGCCAAGTTTTTGGGACTAGCGGGAAAGAGACCCAGTACTTC
CASSQVFGTSGKETQYF
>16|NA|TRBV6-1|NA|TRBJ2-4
TGTGCCAGCAGTGAAGGGCAGGGCCTCGGGAGAAACATTCAGTACTTC
CASSEGQGLGRNIQYF
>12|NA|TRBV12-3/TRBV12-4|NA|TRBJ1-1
TGTGCCAGCAGCCCTCGGAACACTGAAGCTTTCTTT
CASSPRNTEAFF
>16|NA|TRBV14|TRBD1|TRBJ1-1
TGTGCCAGCAGCCCAATCGATTGGACAGGGAACACTGAAGCTTTCTTT
CASSPIDWTGNTEAFF
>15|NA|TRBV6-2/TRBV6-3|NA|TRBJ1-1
TGTGCCAGCAGTTACTCGATTGCTTGGGGCACTGAAGCTTTCTTT
CASSYSIAWGTEAFF
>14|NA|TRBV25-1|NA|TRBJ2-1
TGTGCCAGCAGTGAAATTACTAGAGGTAATGAGCAGTTCTTC
CASSEITRGNEQFF
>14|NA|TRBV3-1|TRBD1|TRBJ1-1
TGTGCCAGCAGCCAACGGACAGGGTCAACTGAAGCTTTCTTT
CASSQRTGSTEAFF
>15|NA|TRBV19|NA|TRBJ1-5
TGTGCCAGTAGTCCCTCTACAGGGTATGACCAGCCCCAGCATTTT
CASSPSTGYDQPQHF
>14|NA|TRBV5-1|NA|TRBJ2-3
TGCGCCAGCAGCTTGCAGGACCCCACAGATACGCAGTATTTT
CASSLQDPTDTQYF
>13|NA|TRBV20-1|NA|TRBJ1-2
TGCAGTGCTAGTGCCGGACCTGGTTTAAACTACACCTTC
CSASAGPGLNYTF
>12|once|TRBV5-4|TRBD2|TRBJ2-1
TGTGCCAGCAGCTATAGGACTAGCGGGCAGTTCTTC
CASSYRTSGQFF
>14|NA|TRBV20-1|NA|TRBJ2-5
TGCAGTGCTGGCCTGGGACGGGCTCAGGAGACCCAGTACTTC
CSAGLGRAQETQYF
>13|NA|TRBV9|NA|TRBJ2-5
TGTGCCAGCAGCGTGCAGGGCCAAGAGACCCAGTACTTC
CASSVQGQETQYF
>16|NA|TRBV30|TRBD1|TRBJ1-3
TGTGCCTGGAGTGTATGGGACAGGGGTTCTGGAAACACCATATATTTT
CAWSVWDRGSGNTIYF
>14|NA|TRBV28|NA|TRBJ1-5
TGTGCCAGCAGTCCGCCCGGGCTAAATCAGCCCCAGCATTTT
CASSPPGLNQPQHF
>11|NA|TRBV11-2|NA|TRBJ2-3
TGTGCCAGCAGCTCTGGGCATACGCAGTATTTT
CASSSGHTQYF
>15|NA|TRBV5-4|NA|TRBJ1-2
TGTGCCAGCAGCTTGGTAGGGAGGCTAAACTATGGCTACACCTTC
CASSLVGRLNYGYTF
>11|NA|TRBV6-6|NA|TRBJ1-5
TGTGCCAGCAGCGGGTCTCAGCCCCAGCATTTT
CASSGSQPQHF
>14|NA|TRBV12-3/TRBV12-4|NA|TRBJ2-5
TGTGCCAGCAGTTTATCGGGGGGCCCGGAGACCCAGTACTTC
CASSLSGGPETQYF
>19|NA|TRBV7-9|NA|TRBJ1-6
TGTGCCAGCAGCTTATCGGGGGGCGATCGACTCTCCTATAATTCACCCCTCCACTTT
CASSLSGGDRLSYNSPLHF
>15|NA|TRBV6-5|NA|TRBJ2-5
TGTGCCAGCAGTCACCTACTCAGGGAACAAGAGACCCAGTACTTC
CASSHLLREQETQYF
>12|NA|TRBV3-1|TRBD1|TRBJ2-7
TGTGCCAGCAGCCAGACAGGGAACGAGCAGTACTTC
CASSQTGNEQYF
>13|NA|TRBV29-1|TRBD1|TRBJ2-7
TGCAGCGTTTGGGGGACAGGGGACTACGAGCAGTACTTC
CSVWGTGDYEQYF
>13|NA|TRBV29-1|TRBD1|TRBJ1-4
TGCAGCGTAGGGGACAGGGCAGATGAAAAACTGTTTTTT
CSVGDRADEKLFF
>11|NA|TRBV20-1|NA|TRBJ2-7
TGCAGTGCCCTGGGATACGGGGTGCAGTACTTC
CSALGYGVQYF
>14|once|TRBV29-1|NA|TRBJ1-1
TGCAGCGTCTACCCGGGACCGACGAACACTGAAGCTTTCTTT
CSVYPGPTNTEAFF
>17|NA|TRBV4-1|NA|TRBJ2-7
TGCGCCAGCAGCCAAGATTCGGCGGGAACAGGGTCCTACGAGCAGTACTTC
CASSQDSAGTGSYEQYF
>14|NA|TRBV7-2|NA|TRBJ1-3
TGTGCCAGCAGCTCCGACAGCTCTGGAAACACCATATATTTT
CASSSDSSGNTIYF
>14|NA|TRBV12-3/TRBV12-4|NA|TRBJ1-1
TGTGCCAGCAGGATTTCCGGGGTGAACACTGAAGCTTTCTTT
CASRISGVNTEAFF
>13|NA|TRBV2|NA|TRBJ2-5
TGTGCCAGCAGTGACTGGGGGGAGGAGACCCAGTACTTC
CASSDWGEETQYF
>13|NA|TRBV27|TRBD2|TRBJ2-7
TGTGCCAGCAGGCCGCTAGCGGGATACGAGCAGTACTTC
CASRPLAGYEQYF
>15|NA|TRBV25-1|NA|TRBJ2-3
TGTGCCAGCAGTGACTCGGCTTCCTGGGGAGATACGCAGTATTTT
CASSDSASWGDTQYF
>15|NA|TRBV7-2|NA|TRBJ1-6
TGTGCCAGCAGCCCAGACAGGACTCATAATTCACCCCTCCACTTT
CASSPDRTHNSPLHF